One and the same sample provided the 23 T cell receptor beta chains below, sequenced in a study of shared clonotypes between healthy human individuals. The data were produced by immunoSEQ multiplex PCR, yet TCRdb's version contains in-frame clones alone and is incomplete. This sample has roughly 2.5 million clones, with approximately 90% found just once. Sequences were obtained from naive CD4+ T cells sorted from blood. Stated subset: CD45RA+ positively selected. The origin of the receptors is a man aged 18 to 29 in good health.

The CDR3 reads CASSLAGVSYNEQFF. The CDR3 DNA sequence: TGTGCCAGCAGCTTGGCTGGTGTCTCCTACAATGAGCAGTTCTTC. The chain recombines TRBV5-4 with TRBJ2-1, with no clear D. This CDR3 is 15 amino acids long. Per the germline V gene, CDR1 is SGHNT and CDR2 is YYREEE (reference sequence). Trimming stripped 0 bases from V and 0 bases from J, with 7 bases between.

Remarks on this clone: An end of the junction does not agree with germline; a read error may underlie this. This chain joins TRBV7-7 and TRBJ1-1; D ambiguous. CDR1 and CDR2 (germline): SSHAT, FNYEAQ (reference sequence). The CDR3 is 13 residues long. The CDR3 region has the DNA TGTGCTAGCAGCTCCCAAGTCGGCACTGAAGCTTTCTTT. It specifies CASSSQVGTEAFF.

With regard to this clone: The sample carries other DNA sequences with the same CDR3. The gene calls are TRBV5-1 and TRBJ2-3, with 7 bases aligning to TRBD1. The V segment lost 4 bases and the J segment 3 bases; nucleotides outside the gene matches: 5. Germline V gene data show CDR1 as SGHRS and CDR2 as YFSETQ. The CDR3 sequence is 14 residues long. This CDR3 is CASSLGTDTDTQYF. DNA for the CDR3: TGCGCCAGCAGCCTCGGGACAGATACAGATACGCAGTATTTT. The full variable domain, rest sourced from reference TRBV5-1 and TRBJ2-3, is KAGVTQTPRYLIKTRGQQVTLSCSPISGHRSVSWYQQTPGQGLQFLFEYFSETQRNKGNFPGRFSGRQFSNSRSEMNVSTLELGDSALYLCASSLGTDTDTQYFGPGTRLTVL.

This clone was seen once. V and J are TRBV7-6 and TRBJ1-2; 8 bases map to TRBD1. V trimming: 3 bases; J trimming: 8 bases; junction bases outside the gene matches: 5. Germline-derived CDR1 and CDR2 are SGHVS and FNYEAQ. This CDR3 comprises 13 residues. In DNA, the CDR3 is TGTGCCAGCAGCTTGGGCAGGGGGCTAGGCTACACCTTC. Residues: CASSLGRGLGYTF.

V is TRBV9 and J is TRBJ2-1; unclear D gene. Trimming cost V 4 bases and J 8 bases, with 10 bases left between them. Germline-derived CDR1 and CDR2 are SGDLS and YYNGEE. This CDR3 contains 12 residues. The CDR3 is CASSPQADEQFF. The CDR3 region has the DNA TGTGCCAGCAGCCCTCAGGCAGATGAGCAGTTCTTC.

The chain carries TRBV11-2 and TRBJ2-2, with D tentatively TRBD1 or TRBD2 (5 bases each). This CDR3 has 14 residues. Germline V gene lookup returns CDR1 SGHAT and CDR2 FQNNGV. Trimming cost V 1 base and J 9 bases, with 12 bases left between them. For the CDR3, the DNA is TGTGCCAGCAGCTTAGCCGGGGACGGCTGGGAGCTGTTTTTT. Amino acids: CASSLAGDGWELFF.

The CDR3 loop reads CASSPRTGGDYNEQFF. The CDR3 DNA follows: TGTGCCAGCAGCCCCAGGACAGGGGGTGACTACAATGAGCAGTTCTTC. V is TRBV9 and J is TRBJ2-1; 10 bases align to TRBD1. Germline V CDR1 and CDR2: SGDLS, YYNGEE. The V gene end was trimmed by 4 bases and the J gene end by 3 bases; junction bases not matched to a gene: 7. This CDR3 is built from 16 residues.

The genes are TRBV10-3 and TRBJ2-2, with D tentatively TRBD2 (6 bases). The ends were cut back, 9 bases at V and 7 bases at J, with 15 bases in the middle. CDR3 length: 13 residues. Germline V gene lookup returns CDR1 ENHRY and CDR2 SYGVKD. The CDR3 region has the DNA TGTGCCATTCAAATCGGGGGAGGCGGGGAGCTGTTTTTT. Translated: CAIQIGGGGELFF.

The gene calls are TRBV11-2 and TRBJ2-1; D not certain. The germline V and J ends were trimmed by 4 bases and 5 bases, with 3 bases remaining between them. Per the germline V gene, CDR1 is SGHAT and CDR2 is FQNNGV. The CDR3 contains 11 residues. The CDR3, as DNA: TGTGCCAGCAGCTGGGACAATGAGCAGTTCTTC. It translates to CASSWDNEQFF.

The chain couples TRBV7-2 to TRBJ2-3; 9 nucleotides line up with TRBD2. The CDR3 extends over 14 amino acids. Trimming removed 5 bases from V and 3 bases from J; junction bases left unmatched: 3. Germline CDR1 and CDR2: SGHTA and FQGNSA. CDR3 nucleotide sequence: TGTGCCAGCAGCGGACTAGCGATGACAGATACGCAGTATTTT. It codes for CASSGLAMTDTQYF.

The chain is built from TRBV28 and TRBJ2-7; 10 nucleotides line up with TRBD1. The germline gives CDR1 MDHEN, CDR2 SYDVKM. This CDR3 contains 15 residues. The V segment lost 5 bases and the J segment 4 bases; nucleotides outside the gene matches: 8. As DNA, the CDR3 is TGTGCCAGCAGTACCCCGGGACAGGGGACTTACGAGCAGTACTTC. It codes for CASSTPGQGTYEQYF.

The gene calls are TRBV15 and TRBJ2-7, with D tentatively TRBD1 (6 bases). Germline CDR1 and CDR2: LNHNV and YYDKDF (reference sequence). The CDR3 contains 15 residues. The ends were cut back, 0 bases at V and 3 bases at J, with 12 bases in the middle. CDR3 coding DNA: TGTGCCACCAGCAGAGATCCCGGACAGCACTACGAGCAGTACTTC. Its protein product is CATSRDPGQHYEQYF.

The rearrangement uses TRBV6-6 and TRBJ1-4; D is unclear. Per germline, CDR1 MNHNY and CDR2 SVGAGI (reference sequence). There are 16 residues in the CDR3. The ends were cut back, 6 bases at V and 4 bases at J, with 18 bases in the middle. Here the CDR3 reads CASRPFTSQNNEKLFF. In DNA form, the CDR3 reads TGTGCCAGCAGGCCCTTTACGTCCCAGAATAATGAAAAACTGTTTTTT.

This chain joins TRBV5-1 and TRBJ1-5; 9 bases match TRBD1. The CDR3 runs 16 residues. Trimming took 4 bases from V and 0 from J; bases not matched to a gene: 5. CDR1 is SGHRS, CDR2 YFSETQ, per germline. This CDR3 is CASSRGQGDSNQPQHF. The DNA for the CDR3 is TGCGCCAGCAGCCGGGGACAGGGCGATAGCAATCAGCCCCAGCATTTT.

The J gene is TRBJ2-5, the V gene TRBV5-4; TRBD2 agrees at 15 bases. J gave up 4 bases and V 4 bases, and 11 bases lay outside the gene matches. Germline CDR1 and CDR2: SGHNT and YYREEE (reference sequence). There are 18 residues in the CDR3. The DNA of the CDR3 is TGTGCCAGCAGCGGGAGGGGACTAGCGGGGGGACCGCTAGAGACCCAGTACTTC. Protein sequence: CASSGRGLAGGPLETQYF.

The chain combines TRBV10-1 with TRBJ2-2; 7 bases fit TRBD1. V dropped 6 bases and J dropped 5; count of bases not matched to a gene: 12. CDR1 is WNHNN and CDR2 is SYGVQD in the germline V gene (reference sequence). The CDR3 is made up of 16 amino acids. CDR3 sequence (DNA): TGCGCCAGCAGCCATGCCGGGACAGCAAGTACCGGGGAGCTGTTTTTT. Encoded protein: CASSHAGTASTGELFF.

The rearrangement links TRBV10-3 to TRBJ2-6; TRBD1 is a possible D gene (6 bases). This CDR3 is 14 amino acids long. V gave up 5 bases and J gave up 4 bases, with 9 bases separating them. The germline V gene has CDR1 ENHRY and CDR2 SYGVKD. The CDR3 spells CAISTGTGANVLTF. The CDR3 region has the DNA TGTGCCATCAGTACAGGGACCGGGGCCAACGTCCTGACTTTC.

This chain uses TRBV7-9 with TRBJ1-6; unclear D gene. Trimming stripped 6 bases from V and 0 bases from J, with 21 bases between. Germline V lookup: CDR1 SEHNR, CDR2 FQNEAQ (reference sequence). This CDR3 region has 19 residues. In DNA, the CDR3 is TGTGCCAGCAGGTCCTCAGGAGGGCAGCCAAGCTCCTATAATTCACCCCTCCACTTT. Translation gives CASRSSGGQPSSYNSPLHF.

The genes are TRBV28 and TRBJ1-2; no definite D call. V lost 3 bases and J 13 bases, leaving 12 bases between the germline ends. Germline CDR1 MDHEN, CDR2 SYDVKM. The CDR3 is 11 residues long. CDR3 DNA: TGTGCCAGCAGTTTCGAAGGCCGCTCCACCTTC. Its protein product is CASSFEGRSTF.

The gene calls are TRBV5-1 and TRBJ1-2, with 7 nucleotides matching TRBD1. After removal of 2 bases from V and 2 bases from J, the junction contained 9 bases not matched to a gene. CDR3 length: 16 residues. Germline CDR1 and CDR2: SGHRS and YFSETQ. CDR3 region: CASSLAGGSQNYGYTF. The CDR3 DNA follows: TGCGCCAGCAGCTTAGCAGGGGGTAGTCAGAACTATGGCTACACCTTC.

The CDR3 reads CASSLAGPSFGNTIYF. The CDR3 DNA is TGCGCCAGCAGCTTGGCAGGACCTTCCTTTGGAAACACCATATATTTT. This sequence joins TRBV5-1 and TRBJ1-3, with no clear D. V was pared by 0 bases and J by 3 bases, with 13 bases between. This CDR3 is built from 16 residues. Germline V CDR1 and CDR2: SGHRS, YFSETQ.

In the case of this clone: The sample has other DNA sequences that encode this CDR3 too. DNA for the CDR3: TGCGCCAGCAGCCCCGGACTAGCGGGAGCAGATACGCAGTATTTT. Translated: CASSPGLAGADTQYF. The chain is built from TRBV5-1 and TRBJ2-3, with 13 bases fitting TRBD2. V dropped 4 bases and J dropped 4; count of bases not matched to a gene: 3. Germline V lookup: CDR1 SGHRS, CDR2 YFSETQ. CDR3 length equals 15 residues.

The genes are TRBV2 and TRBJ1-2, with D possibly being TRBD1 (6 bases). The CDR3 length is 13 residues. The V end lost 9 bases, the J end lost 2 bases, and 13 bases lay between the germline ends. Germline V gene lookup returns CDR1 SNHLY and CDR2 FYNNEI. CDR3 DNA sequence: TGTGCCAGTTACAGGGATACGAACTATGGCTACACCTTC. Protein product: CASYRDTNYGYTF.